These 3 T cell receptor beta chains were all obtained from the same sample, sequenced in a study of T cell repertoires in cytomegalovirus infection. Each CDR3 protein gets one entry after TCRdb re-called the reads with MiXCR. The sample records fewer than 250,000 distinct CDR3 sequences, more than 9% being singletons. The source material was PBMCs. The source of these receptors is a human donor in good health (CMV status not recorded). Some clones in this sample may be carry-over from other donors' samples.

This clonotype was seen many times. This CDR3 reads CASKGANQPQHF. In DNA, the CDR3 is TGTGCCAGCAAGGGAGCAAATCAGCCCCAGCATTTT. The chain joins TRBV28 to TRBJ1-5; D call uncertain. This CDR3 is built from 12 residues. Germline V gene data show CDR1 as MDHEN and CDR2 as SYDVKM. Trimming cost V 7 bases and J 4 bases, with 8 bases left between them.

This clonotype was seen only a few times. V gene TRBV20-1 combines with J gene TRBJ2-3; 8 nucleotides line up with TRBD2. The germline gives CDR1 DFQATT, CDR2 SNEGSKA (reference sequence). The CDR3 length is 17 residues. V was clipped by 0 bases and J by 2 bases; unmatched bases: 10. CDR3 residues: CSARDKAGGRVTDTQYF. DNA of the CDR3: TGCAGTGCTAGAGATAAGGCGGGAGGCCGGGTCACAGATACGCAGTATTTT.

This clonotype was counted between two and nine times. The chain employs TRBV12-3 or TRBV12-4 and TRBJ1-1; D call uncertain. Trimming took off 7 bases at V and 2 bases at J, with 17 bases between the two ends. The CDR3 contains 15 residues. The CDR3 coding sequence is TGTGCCAGCACCCCGGAGCTGGGAAGAAACACTGAAGCTTTCTTT. This codes for CASTPELGRNTEAFF.